Reported below is one T cell receptor beta chain. V shed 4 bases and J 3 bases; nucleotides not matched to a gene: 3. The CDR3 is 14 amino acids. Germline CDR1 reads SGHDT; CDR2 reads YYEEEE. Method: immunoSEQ multiplex PCR; TCRdb's copy keeps in-frame clones and lacks some. The table records some 52,000 clones, around 91% of them present only once. This entry belongs to a study of blood T cell repertoires in COVID-19. Across the whole study: Samples came from the United States, Italy and Spain, spanning acute and convalescent COVID-19.

Material: peripheral blood. The receptor comes from a human donor in a cohort sampled during active COVID-19. The genes are TRBV5-6 and TRBJ1-5; 8 bases are a match to TRBD1. CDR3: CASSRQGNNQPQHF. The CDR3 bases are TGTGCCAGCAGCCGACAGGGGAACAATCAGCCCCAGCATTTT.